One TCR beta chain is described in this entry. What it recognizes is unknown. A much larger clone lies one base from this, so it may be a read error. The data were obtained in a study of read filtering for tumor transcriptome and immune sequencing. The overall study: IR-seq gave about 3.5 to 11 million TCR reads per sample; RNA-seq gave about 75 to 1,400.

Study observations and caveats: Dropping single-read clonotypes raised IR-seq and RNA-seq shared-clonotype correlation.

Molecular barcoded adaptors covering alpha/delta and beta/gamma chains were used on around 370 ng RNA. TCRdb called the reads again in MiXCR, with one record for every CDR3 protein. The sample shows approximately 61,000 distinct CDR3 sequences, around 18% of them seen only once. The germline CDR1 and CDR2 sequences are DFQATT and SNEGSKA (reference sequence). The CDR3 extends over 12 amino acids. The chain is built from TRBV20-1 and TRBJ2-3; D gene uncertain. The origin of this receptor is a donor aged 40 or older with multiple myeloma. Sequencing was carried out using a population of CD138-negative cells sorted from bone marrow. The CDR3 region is CGARETSDTQYF. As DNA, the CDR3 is TGCGGTGCTAGAGAAACCTCAGATACGCAGTATTTT.